This TCR beta chain was recorded in a study of blood T cell repertoires in COVID-19. Looking at the study overall: Material from acute and convalescent COVID-19 was sourced from the United States, Italy and Spain. Sources were T cells, B-cell-depleted T cells, or PBMCs; the material itself was cDNA or gDNA.

In the source study's methods: It was from reference gene primer amplification that nucleated cell counts were estimated. The method was immunoSEQ multiplex PCR; TCRdb's version includes in-frame clones alone and lacks a portion of them. That table supplies the V and J calls and clone size; D and trimming were determined from the DNA. The repertoire holds about 150,000 clones, with around 80% as singletons. The TCR comes from a woman aged 50 to 60 with acute or convalescent COVID-19. What was sequenced was peripheral blood.

CDR3 DNA: TGTGCCAGCAGCTTAGACAGTAGCTATGGCTACACCTTC. It specifies CASSLDSSYGYTF. This chain uses TRBV7-2 with TRBJ1-2; D not resolved. Germline V gene lookup returns CDR1 SGHTA and CDR2 FQGNSA. Trimming removed 1 base from V and 4 bases from J, with 7 bases in between. The CDR3 contains 13 residues.